The 6 T cell receptor beta chains below come from one sample, sequenced in a study of cytomegalovirus exposure and HLA in healthy donors (dated by TCRdb to about 2017). Library preparation employed the immunoSEQ multiplex PCR assay. The multiplex PCR relied on a mix of 60 forward primers for TCR Vbeta segments and 13 reverse primers for TCR Jbeta segments. The source is immuneACCESS, and TCRdb retained only in-frame sequences with V and J called. Part of the clones is not carried over; for the studies checked, unresolved V genes explain less than half of this, and the remainder is unexplained. For this sample the table gives roughly 100,000 clones, of which approximately 16% were detected only once. Around 0.9% of the sample belongs to the ten largest clones. The sequencing sample was made of PBMCs. Every receptor here comes from a female donor in good health and CMV-seronegative.

Only a few counts were recorded for this clone. This sequence joins TRBV29-1 and TRBJ2-3, with 10 bases fitting TRBD2. Germline V gene data show CDR1 as SQVTM and CDR2 as ANQGSEA. The CDR3 totals 17 residues. V shed 2 bases and J 1 base; nucleotides not matched to a gene: 9. The DNA for the CDR3 is TGCAGCGTTGAATGGTCTAGCGGGAGTCTGGGCACAGATACGCAGTATTTT. Translation gives CSVEWSSGSLGTDTQYF.

The V and J genes are TRBV30 and TRBJ2-7, with TRBD2 matching over 8 bases. Germline V lookup: CDR1 GTSNPN, CDR2 SVGIG (reference sequence). V shed 3 bases, J shed 4 bases, and the junction held 8 bases outside the gene matches. The CDR3 loop spans 14 amino acids. The CDR3 sequence: CAWSTDSGGYEQYF. CDR3 nucleotides: TGTGCCTGGAGCACGGACAGCGGGGGATACGAGCAGTACTTC.

This chain joins TRBV7-2 and TRBJ1-2; TRBD1 matches at 9 bases. CDR1 and CDR2 from the germline V gene are SGHTA and FQGNSA. The CDR3 is made up of 13 amino acids. J lost 6 bases, V lost 4 bases, and 3 bases had no gene match. The CDR3 is CASSSGQGNGYTF. The CDR3 nucleotides read TGTGCCAGCAGCTCGGGACAGGGAAATGGCTACACCTTC.

The J gene is TRBJ1-1, the V gene TRBV7-8; D gene unclear. From germline, CDR1 is SGHVS and CDR2 FQNEAQ. The CDR3 is 16 residues long. Trimming cost V 1 base and J 0 bases, with 12 bases left between them. The CDR3 region is CASSLEGPGMNTEAFF. The CDR3 nucleotides read TGTGCCAGCAGCTTAGAAGGCCCGGGGATGAACACTGAAGCTTTCTTT.

The chain recombines TRBV30 with TRBJ2-3, with a tentative D call TRBD1 (6 bases). There are 15 residues in the CDR3. V gave up 3 bases and J gave up 1 base, with 14 bases separating them. CDR1 GTSNPN and CDR2 SVGIG come from the germline V gene (reference sequence). The CDR3 DNA sequence: TGTGCCTGGAGCGGCCGGGACACCCGCACAGATACGCAGTATTTT. It yields the protein CAWSGRDTRTDTQYF.

This clone was found a few times. V is TRBV7-9 and J is TRBJ1-1; 7 bases are a match to TRBD1. V shed 5 bases, J shed 5 bases, and the junction held 8 bases outside the gene matches. The CDR3 totals 14 residues. Germline CDR1 reads SEHNR; CDR2 reads FQNEAQ (reference sequence). The CDR3 sequence: CASSARQGRTEAFF. The DNA of the CDR3 is TGTGCCAGCAGCGCGCGACAGGGACGGACTGAAGCTTTCTTT.